This passage covers 12 T cell receptor beta chains from one sample sequenced in a study of cytomegalovirus exposure and HLA in healthy donors. PCR primers comprised 60 Vbeta and 13 Jbeta primers. Sequenced by immunoSEQ multiplex PCR; TCRdb stores in-frame clones only, minus some. Of more than 110,000 clones detected, around 80% appear once; the ten largest clones hold about 2.2%. The sample comprised PBMCs. Receptor source: a man aged 30-40 years in good health and CMV-seronegative.

The chain uses TRBV14 and TRBJ1-2, with D perhaps matching TRBD1 (6 bases). V was cut by 4 bases and J by 4 bases, with 13 bases left in between. The CDR3 has 14 amino acids. Per the germline V gene, CDR1 is SGHDN and CDR2 is FVKESK. This chain's CDR3 is CASSPRGMAYGYTF. The CDR3 bases are TGTGCCAGCAGCCCCAGGGGCATGGCCTATGGCTACACCTTC.

The chain is built from TRBV5-1 and TRBJ1-2; TRBD1 matches 8 bases. The CDR3 is made up of 14 amino acids. Germline CDR1 SGHRS, CDR2 YFSETQ. V dropped 3 bases and J dropped 7; count of bases not matched to a gene: 8. The CDR3 loop reads CASSSDREFGGYTF. CDR3 bases: TGCGCCAGCAGCTCGGACAGGGAGTTTGGTGGCTACACCTTC.

The V and J genes are TRBV5-1 and TRBJ2-3, with 9 bases lining up with TRBD1. The germline CDR1 and CDR2 sequences are SGHRS and YFSETQ. The CDR3 length is 16 residues. The V segment lost 4 bases and the J segment 3 bases; nucleotides outside the gene matches: 9. The CDR3 protein is CASSLGRDRVTDTQYF. CDR3 bases: TGCGCCAGCAGCCTAGGACGGGACAGGGTAACAGATACGCAGTATTTT.

The chain has TRBV7-9 and TRBJ2-1; 10 bases are shared with TRBD1. The CDR3 totals 15 residues. CDR1 is SEHNR, CDR2 FQNEAQ, per germline (reference sequence). The J segment lost 6 bases and the V segment lost 3 bases, leaving 5 bases of the junction unmatched. The CDR3 DNA follows: TGTGCCAGCAGCTTGGCCGGGACAGGGGCCAATGAGCAGTTCTTC. This encodes CASSLAGTGANEQFF.

V and J are TRBV7-9 and TRBJ1-1; 7 bases align to TRBD1. The CDR3 covers 15 residues. With 0 bases clipped from V and 0 bases from J, the junction kept 1 base outside the gene matches. CDR1 SEHNR and CDR2 FQNEAQ come from the germline V gene (reference sequence). CDR3 loop: CASSLAQGVNTEAFF. CDR3 DNA: TGTGCCAGCAGCTTAGCGCAGGGGGTGAACACTGAAGCTTTCTTT.

The chain uses TRBV6-1 and TRBJ2-5; TRBD1 agrees at 7 bases. Germline loops: CDR1 MNHNS, CDR2 SASEGT. V shed 6 bases, J shed 3 bases, and the junction held 7 bases outside the gene matches. This CDR3 has 14 residues. CDR3 DNA: TGTGCCAGCAGCCCGGGACAGATTAAAGAGACCCAGTACTTC. Residues: CASSPGQIKETQYF.

The chain employs TRBV5-1 and TRBJ2-5; 10 bases agree with TRBD1. With V trimmed by 5 bases and J by 8 bases, 9 bases remained unmatched. Looked up from germline, CDR1 is SGHRS and CDR2 is YFSETQ. CDR3 size: 14 residues. CDR3 bases: TGCGCCAGCAGACAGGACAGGGGGACCACAACCCAGTACTTC. Its translation: CASRQDRGTTTQYF. The entire variable domain, with the rest obtained from reference TRBV5-1 and TRBJ2-5, is as follows: KAGVTQTPRYLIKTRGQQVTLSCSPISGHRSVSWYQQTPGQGLQFLFEYFSETQRNKGNFPGRFSGRQFSNSRSEMNVSTLELGDSALYLCASRQDRGTTTQYFGPGTRLLVL.

The genes are TRBV5-4 and TRBJ2-1, with 9 nucleotides matching TRBD1. In germline, CDR1 is SGHNT, CDR2 YYREEE (reference sequence). This CDR3 region has 12 residues. The V gene end was trimmed by 8 bases and the J gene end by 10 bases; junction bases not matched to a gene: 7. This CDR3 reads CASKQGAEEQFF. The CDR3 bases are TGTGCCAGTAAACAGGGGGCAGAAGAGCAGTTCTTC.

J is TRBJ2-2 and V is TRBV9; D may be TRBD1 (5 bases). Trimming left V 4 bases short and J 1 base short, with 14 bases between. Germline CDR1 is SGDLS and CDR2 is YYNGEE. This CDR3 has 16 amino acids. The CDR3 is CASSPRRQLNTGELFF. CDR3 bases: TGTGCCAGCAGCCCCAGGAGACAGCTGAACACCGGGGAGCTGTTTTTT. Full variable domain (remainder filled in from reference TRBV9 and TRBJ2-2): DSGVTQTPKHLITATGQRVTLRCSPRSGDLSVYWYQQSLDQGLQFLIQYYNGEERAKGNILERFSAQQFPDLHSELNLSSLELGDSALYFCASSPRRQLNTGELFFGEGSRLTVL.

The rearrangement links TRBV5-4 to TRBJ1-3; D unresolved. This CDR3 contains 13 residues. Germline V lookup: CDR1 SGHNT, CDR2 YYREEE (reference sequence). V was cut by 0 bases and J by 4 bases, with 5 bases left in between. For the CDR3, the DNA is TGTGCCAGCAGCTTGGACAGAGGAAACACCATATATTTT. Translation gives CASSLDRGNTIYF.

This clone came up once. CDR3 region: CASRRTDRGISYNSPLHF. CDR3 DNA sequence: TGTGCCAGTAGGAGGACCGACAGGGGGATTTCCTATAATTCACCCCTCCACTTT. This sequence joins TRBV19 and TRBJ1-6; TRBD1 matches at 9 bases. V trimming: 6 bases; J trimming: 1 base; junction bases outside the gene matches: 10. Germline loops: CDR1 LNHDA, CDR2 SQIVND (reference sequence). The CDR3 consists of 18 residues.

The chain employs TRBV4-1 and TRBJ1-5, with D perhaps TRBD1 (5 bases). The V and J ends lost 3 bases and 4 bases respectively, with 7 bases between them. The CDR3 is 13 residues long. Germline CDR1 is MGHRA and CDR2 is YSYEKL. CDR3 nucleotides: TGCGCCAGCAGCCACAGGGATAATCAGCCCCAGCATTTT. Translated, it gives CASSHRDNQPQHF.